The sample holds many counts of the clone carrying this T cell receptor beta chain. Its antigen is unidentified. These data originate in a study of cytomegalovirus exposure and HLA in healthy donors. Study results and limitations: Within the data, a cluster of highly shared sequence variants was likely a sequencing artifact. TRBV6-2, TRBV6-3 and some other V segments were excluded as indistinguishable.

Germline V gives CDR1 SGHAT, CDR2 FQNNGV. This CDR3 has 15 residues. V was clipped by 6 bases and J by 0 bases, with 12 bases between them. The PCR used 60 Vbeta and 13 Jbeta primers. Method: immunoSEQ multiplex PCR; TCRdb's copy keeps in-frame clones and lacks some. The sample consists of about 94,000 clones, roughly 80% of them appearing once. What was sequenced was PBMCs. This TCR came from a woman in her fifties or sixties in good health and CMV-seronegative. This chain joins TRBV11-2 and TRBJ1-3; D is perhaps TRBD1 (5 bases). The DNA for the CDR3 is TGTGCCAGCAGGGACAACCTCCGCTCTGGAAACACCATATATTTT. Encoded protein: CASRDNLRSGNTIYF.